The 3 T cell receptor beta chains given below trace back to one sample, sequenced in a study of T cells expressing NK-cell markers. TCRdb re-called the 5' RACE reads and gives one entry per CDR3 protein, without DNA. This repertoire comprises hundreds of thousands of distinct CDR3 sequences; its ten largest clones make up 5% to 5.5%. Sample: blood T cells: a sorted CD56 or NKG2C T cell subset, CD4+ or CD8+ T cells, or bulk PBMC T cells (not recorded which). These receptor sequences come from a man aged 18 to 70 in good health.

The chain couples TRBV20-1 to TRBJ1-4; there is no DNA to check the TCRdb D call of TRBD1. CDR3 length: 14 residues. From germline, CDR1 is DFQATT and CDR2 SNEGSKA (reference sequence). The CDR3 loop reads CSASEQGLREKLFF.

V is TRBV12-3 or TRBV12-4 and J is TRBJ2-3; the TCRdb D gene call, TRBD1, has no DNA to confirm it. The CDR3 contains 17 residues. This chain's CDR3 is CASSLARGGLVTDTQYF.

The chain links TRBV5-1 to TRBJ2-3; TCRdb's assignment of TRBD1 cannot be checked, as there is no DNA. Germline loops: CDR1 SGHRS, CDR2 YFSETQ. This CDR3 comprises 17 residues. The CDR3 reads CASSSLGQGGRTDTQYF.